These 10 T cell receptor beta chains came from one sample sequenced in a study of cytomegalovirus exposure and HLA in healthy donors. PCR was performed using 60 Vbeta and 13 Jbeta primers. This table comes from immunoSEQ multiplex PCR, and its TCRdb copy is limited to in-frame clones, with some not included. The profile covers 150,000 to 180,000 clones, with roughly 77% appearing a single time and roughly 8% taken by the ten largest. Sequencing was carried out using PBMCs. Receptors were obtained from a young man in good health and CMV-seropositive.

The V and J genes are TRBV6-1 and TRBJ1-2, with a possible D match to TRBD1 (5 bases). The V and J ends lost 0 bases and 2 bases respectively, with 10 bases between them. Germline CDR1 is MNHNS and CDR2 is SASEGT. The CDR3 totals 15 residues. In DNA, the CDR3 is TGTGCCAGCAGTGAAGCGGGGGGGACCAACTATGGCTACACCTTC. Translating it yields CASSEAGGTNYGYTF.

This sequence joins TRBV9 and TRBJ2-5; 8 nucleotides align to TRBD2. There are 15 residues in the CDR3. With V trimmed by 4 bases and J by 2 bases, 7 bases remained unmatched. Per the germline V gene, CDR1 is SGDLS and CDR2 is YYNGEE. The CDR3 reads CASSFRGGRQETQYF. The DNA for the CDR3 is TGTGCCAGCAGCTTCCGGGGGGGGCGACAAGAGACCCAGTACTTC.

This clone was seen just once. The rearrangement links TRBV27 to TRBJ1-1; 7 bases agree with TRBD1. Germline CDR1 reads MNHEY; CDR2 reads SMNVEV (reference sequence). The length of the CDR3 is 16 residues. Trimming took 3 bases from V and 1 from J; bases not matched to a gene: 8. The CDR3 sequence: CASSFHSQGSNTEAFF. The CDR3 region has the DNA TGTGCCAGCAGTTTCCATTCACAGGGGTCGAACACTGAAGCTTTCTTT.

J is TRBJ2-1 and V is TRBV2; D might be TRBD1 (5 bases). The V gene's germline CDR1 is SNHLY and CDR2 FYNNEI. V was clipped by 7 bases and J by 4 bases, with 14 bases between them. The CDR3 loop spans 14 amino acids. The CDR3 spells CASTQGFAYNEQFF. The CDR3 nucleotides are TGTGCCAGCACGCAGGGATTCGCTTACAATGAGCAGTTCTTC.

This clone was seen only a few times. The rearrangement links TRBV5-6 to TRBJ2-5; 9 bases match TRBD2. Germline V gene sequence: CDR1 SGHDT, CDR2 YYEEEE. The CDR3 is 14 residues long. Trimming at V came to 5 bases and at J to 1 base, leaving 3 bases not matched to a gene. Here the CDR3 DNA reads TGTGCCAGCAGGCTAGCGGGACTCCAAGAGACCCAGTACTTC. Residues: CASRLAGLQETQYF.

The genes are TRBV27 and TRBJ2-7; the D gene is possibly TRBD2 (6 bases). CDR3 length: 14 amino acids. V lost 3 bases, J lost 0 bases, and 9 bases lay in between. CDR1 MNHEY and CDR2 SMNVEV come from the germline V gene (reference sequence). In DNA, the CDR3 is TGTGCCAGCAGTTTTGCGGGGAGCTCCTACGAGCAGTACTTC. The encoded protein is CASSFAGSSYEQYF.

The chain uses TRBV7-2 and TRBJ2-7, with D possibly TRBD1 on 5 matching bases. The CDR3 totals 13 residues. The V end was cut by 2 bases, the J end by 4 bases, with 9 bases between. CDR1 is SGHTA and CDR2 is FQGNSA in the germline V gene. The CDR3 coding sequence is TGTGCCAGCAGCTTAAATCGACAGTACGAGCAGTACTTC. Amino acids: CASSLNRQYEQYF. The variable domain in full, with the rest retrieved from reference TRBV7-2 and TRBJ2-7, is GAGVSQSPSNKVTEKGKDVELRCDPISGHTALYWYRQSLGQGLEFLIYFQGNSAPDKSGLPSDRFSAERTGGSVSTLTIQRTQQEDSAVYLCASSLNRQYEQYFGPGTRLTVT.

This clone turned up a few times. Within the sample, other DNA sequences also encode this same CDR3. As DNA, the CDR3 is TGTGCCAGCAGCGTCTCCGGGAACACAGATACGCAGTATTTT. Its protein product is CASSVSGNTDTQYF. The chain carries TRBV9 and TRBJ2-3; D is possibly TRBD2 (5 bases). The V and J ends lost 2 bases and 2 bases respectively, with 9 bases between them. This CDR3 contains 14 residues. Germline V CDR1 and CDR2: SGDLS, YYNGEE.

This chain uses TRBV23-1 with TRBJ2-2, with TRBD1 identical over 8 bases. TRBV23-1 is recorded as an ORF, its role being uncertain. The CDR3 runs to 17 residues. V trimming: 6 bases; J trimming: 5 bases; junction bases outside the gene matches: 14. The CDR3, as DNA: TGCGCCAGCAGCCCGGGACAGGCTCCCTCGAGGACCGGGGAGCTGTTTTTT. Amino acids: CASSPGQAPSRTGELFF.

The chain has TRBV6-5 and TRBJ2-7, with TRBD1 as a possible D gene (6 bases). The CDR3 length is 13 residues. The V end lost 4 bases, the J end lost 3 bases, and 10 bases lay between the germline ends. In germline, CDR1 is MNHEY, CDR2 SVGAGI. CDR3 sequence (DNA): TGTGCCAGCAGTTCAGGACAGTTCTACGAGCAGTACTTC. It codes for CASSSGQFYEQYF.